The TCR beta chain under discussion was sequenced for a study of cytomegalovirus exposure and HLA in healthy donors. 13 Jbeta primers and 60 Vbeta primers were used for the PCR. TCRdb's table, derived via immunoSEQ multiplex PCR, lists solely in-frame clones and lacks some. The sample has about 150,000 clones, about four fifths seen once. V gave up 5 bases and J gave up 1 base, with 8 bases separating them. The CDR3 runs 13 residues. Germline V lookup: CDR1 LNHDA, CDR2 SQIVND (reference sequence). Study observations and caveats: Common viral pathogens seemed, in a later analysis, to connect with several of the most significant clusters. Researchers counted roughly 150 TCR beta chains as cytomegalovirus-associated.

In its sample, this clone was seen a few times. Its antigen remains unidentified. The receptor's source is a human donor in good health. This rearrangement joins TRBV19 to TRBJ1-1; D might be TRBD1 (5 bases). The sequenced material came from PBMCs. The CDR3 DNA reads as TGTGCCAGTAGTGAAGGACAGAACACTGAAGCTTTCTTT. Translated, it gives CASSEGQNTEAFF.